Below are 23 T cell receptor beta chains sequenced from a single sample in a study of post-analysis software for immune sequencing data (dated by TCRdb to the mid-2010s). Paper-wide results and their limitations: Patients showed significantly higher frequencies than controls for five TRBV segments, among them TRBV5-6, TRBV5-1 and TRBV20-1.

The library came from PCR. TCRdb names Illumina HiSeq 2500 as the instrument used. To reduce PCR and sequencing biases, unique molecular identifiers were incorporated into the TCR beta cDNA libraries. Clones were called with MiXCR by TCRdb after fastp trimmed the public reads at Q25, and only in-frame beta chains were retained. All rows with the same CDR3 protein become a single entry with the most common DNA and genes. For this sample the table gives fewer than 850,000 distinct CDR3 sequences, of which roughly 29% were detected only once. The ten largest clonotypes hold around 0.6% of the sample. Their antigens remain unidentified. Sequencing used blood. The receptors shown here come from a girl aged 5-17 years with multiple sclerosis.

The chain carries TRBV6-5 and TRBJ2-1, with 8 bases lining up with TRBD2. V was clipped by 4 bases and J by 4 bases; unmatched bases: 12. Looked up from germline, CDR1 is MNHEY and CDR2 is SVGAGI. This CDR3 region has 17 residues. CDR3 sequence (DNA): TGTGCCAGCAGTTGCTCGAGTATCCGGGAGGGGTACAATGAGCAGTTCTTC. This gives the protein CASSCSSIREGYNEQFF.

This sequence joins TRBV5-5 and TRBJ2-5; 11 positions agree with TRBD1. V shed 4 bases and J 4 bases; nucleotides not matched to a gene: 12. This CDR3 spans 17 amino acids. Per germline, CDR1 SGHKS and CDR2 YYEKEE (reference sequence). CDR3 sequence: CASSPRTGGSSGETQYF. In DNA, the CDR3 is TGTGCCAGCAGCCCCAGGACAGGGGGCTCGTCGGGAGAGACCCAGTACTTC.

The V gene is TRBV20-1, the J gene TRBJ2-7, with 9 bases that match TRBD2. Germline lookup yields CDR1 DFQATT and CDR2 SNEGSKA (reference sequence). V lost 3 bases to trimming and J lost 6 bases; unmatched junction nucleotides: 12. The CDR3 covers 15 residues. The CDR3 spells CSARASLAGIGEQYF. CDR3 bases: TGCAGTGCTAGGGCTTCGCTAGCGGGAATTGGCGAGCAGTACTTC.

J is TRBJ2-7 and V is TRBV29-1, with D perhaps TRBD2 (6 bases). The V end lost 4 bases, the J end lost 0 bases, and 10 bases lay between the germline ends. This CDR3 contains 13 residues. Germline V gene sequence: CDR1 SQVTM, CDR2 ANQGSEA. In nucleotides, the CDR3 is TGCAGCGTTGGACGAGCGGGCTCCTACGAGCAGTACTTC. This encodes CSVGRAGSYEQYF.

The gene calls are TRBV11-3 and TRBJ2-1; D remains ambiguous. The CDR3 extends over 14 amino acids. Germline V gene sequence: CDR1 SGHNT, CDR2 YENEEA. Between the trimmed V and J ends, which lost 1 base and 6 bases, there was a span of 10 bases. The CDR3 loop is CASSLGGVVNEQFF. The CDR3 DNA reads TGTGCCAGCAGCTTAGGTGGGGTAGTCAATGAGCAGTTCTTC.

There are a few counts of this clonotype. The DNA of the CDR3 is TGTGCCAGCAGTGAATTCGAGGGGGGGCCGCGAGAGACCCAGTACTTC. Protein product: CASSEFEGGPRETQYF. This sequence joins TRBV2 and TRBJ2-5, with D perhaps TRBD2 (7 bases). This CDR3 is built from 16 residues. V dropped 2 bases and J dropped 4 bases, with 17 bases sitting between them. Per the germline V gene, CDR1 is SNHLY and CDR2 is FYNNEI.

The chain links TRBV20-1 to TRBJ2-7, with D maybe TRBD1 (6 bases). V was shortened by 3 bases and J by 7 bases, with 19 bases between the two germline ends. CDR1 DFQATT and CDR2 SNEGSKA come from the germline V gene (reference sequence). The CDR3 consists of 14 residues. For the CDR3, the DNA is TGCAGTGCTAGGAAATACAGGGTAGGGTGGGAGCAGTACTTC. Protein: CSARKYRVGWEQYF.

The CDR3 region has the DNA TGTGCCAGCAGTTTTATTAGATCGGGAGATGAGCAGTTCTTC. It specifies CASSFIRSGDEQFF. The rearrangement links TRBV27 to TRBJ2-1; D perhaps matches TRBD2 (6 bases). CDR3 length: 14 amino acids. Trimming stripped 3 bases from V and 8 bases from J, with 14 bases between. Germline V lookup: CDR1 MNHEY, CDR2 SMNVEV (reference sequence).

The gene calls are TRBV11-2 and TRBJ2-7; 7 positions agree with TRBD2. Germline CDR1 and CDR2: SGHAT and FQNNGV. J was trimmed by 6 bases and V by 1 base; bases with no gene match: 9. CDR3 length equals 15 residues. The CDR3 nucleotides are TGTGCCAGCAGCTTAGTAGGTCGGGGGGAAGGCGAGCAGTACTTC. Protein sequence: CASSLVGRGEGEQYF.

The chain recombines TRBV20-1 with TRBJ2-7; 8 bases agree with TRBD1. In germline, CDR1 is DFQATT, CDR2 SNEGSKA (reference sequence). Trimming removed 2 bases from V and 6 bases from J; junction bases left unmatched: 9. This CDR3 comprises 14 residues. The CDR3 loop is CSARTWTGQAEQYF. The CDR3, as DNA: TGCAGTGCTAGAACGTGGACAGGGCAGGCCGAGCAGTACTTC.

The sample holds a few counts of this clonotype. CDR3 in amino acids: CSGTSGPGETQYF. DNA of the CDR3: TGCAGCGGTACTAGCGGCCCTGGGGAGACCCAGTACTTC. This sequence joins TRBV29-1 and TRBJ2-5, with 8 bases identical to TRBD2. V was clipped by 7 bases and J by 5 bases; unmatched bases: 9. The CDR3 runs to 13 residues. Looked up from germline, CDR1 is SQVTM and CDR2 is ANQGSEA.

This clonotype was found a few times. The CDR3 sequence: CASSLRVEYGYTF. DNA for the CDR3: TGTGCCAGCAGTTTAAGGGTAGAATATGGCTACACCTTC. This chain links TRBV27 with TRBJ1-2; no reliable D call. The ends were cut back, 2 bases at V and 5 bases at J, with 9 bases in the middle. Germline CDR1 is MNHEY and CDR2 is SMNVEV (reference sequence). This CDR3 spans 13 amino acids.

The CDR3 nucleotides read TGTGCCAGCAGTGAAGGGCAGCCAACGGATTCACCCCTCCACTTT. It translates to CASSEGQPTDSPLHF. This chain connects TRBV2 to TRBJ1-6; D unclear. Per the germline V gene, CDR1 is SNHLY and CDR2 is FYNNEI. V was shortened by 1 base and J by 8 bases, with 12 bases between the two germline ends. The CDR3 totals 15 residues.

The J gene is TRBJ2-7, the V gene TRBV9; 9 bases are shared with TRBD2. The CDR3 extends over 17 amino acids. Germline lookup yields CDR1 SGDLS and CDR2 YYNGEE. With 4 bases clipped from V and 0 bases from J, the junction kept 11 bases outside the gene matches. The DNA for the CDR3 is TGTGCCAGCAGCTTCTCGTCGAATAGCGGGGGCTCCTACGAGCAGTACTTC. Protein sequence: CASSFSSNSGGSYEQYF.

The chain's CDR3 is CSARVPSGRAVQYF. In DNA, the CDR3 is TGCAGTGCTAGAGTCCCTAGCGGGAGGGCCGTGCAGTACTTC. V gene TRBV20-1 combines with J gene TRBJ2-5; 12 bases line up with TRBD2. J gave up 11 bases and V 1 base, and 8 bases lay outside the gene matches. This CDR3 is 14 amino acids long. Germline CDR1 is DFQATT and CDR2 is SNEGSKA (reference sequence).

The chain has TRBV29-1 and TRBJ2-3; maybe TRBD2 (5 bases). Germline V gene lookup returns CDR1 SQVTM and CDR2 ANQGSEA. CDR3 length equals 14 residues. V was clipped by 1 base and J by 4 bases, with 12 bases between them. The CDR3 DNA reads TGCAGCGTTGAAGTGGCGGGTGGGGCAGATACGCAGTATTTT. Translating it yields CSVEVAGGADTQYF.

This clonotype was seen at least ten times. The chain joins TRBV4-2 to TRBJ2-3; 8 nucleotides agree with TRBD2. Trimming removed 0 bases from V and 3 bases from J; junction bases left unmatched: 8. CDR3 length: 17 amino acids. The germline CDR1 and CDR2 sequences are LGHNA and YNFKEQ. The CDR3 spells CASSQDPGGHGTDTQYF. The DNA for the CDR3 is TGTGCCAGCAGCCAAGATCCGGGGGGGCATGGTACAGATACGCAGTATTTT.

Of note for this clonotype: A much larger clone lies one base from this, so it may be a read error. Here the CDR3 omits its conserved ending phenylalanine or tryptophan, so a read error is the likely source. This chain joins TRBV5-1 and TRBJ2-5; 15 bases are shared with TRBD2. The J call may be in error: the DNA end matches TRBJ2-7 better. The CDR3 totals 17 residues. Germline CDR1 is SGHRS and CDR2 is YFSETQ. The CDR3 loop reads CASSLQGLAGGSREQYL. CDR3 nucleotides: TGCGCCAGCAGCCTCCAGGGACTAGCGGGAGGAAGTCGCGAGCAGTACTTA.

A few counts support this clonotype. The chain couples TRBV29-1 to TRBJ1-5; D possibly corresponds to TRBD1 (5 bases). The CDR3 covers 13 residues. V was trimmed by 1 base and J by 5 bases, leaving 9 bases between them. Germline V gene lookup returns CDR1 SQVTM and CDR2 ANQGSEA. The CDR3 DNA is TGCAGCGTTGAAGTCGGCAGGGATCAGCCCCAGCATTTT. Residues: CSVEVGRDQPQHF.

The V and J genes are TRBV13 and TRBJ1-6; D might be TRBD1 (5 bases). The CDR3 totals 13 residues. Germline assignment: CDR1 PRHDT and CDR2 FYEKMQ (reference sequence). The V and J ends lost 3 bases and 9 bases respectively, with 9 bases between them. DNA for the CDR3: TGTGCCAGCAGCTTCGGACAACGTTCACCCCTCCACTTT. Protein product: CASSFGQRSPLHF.

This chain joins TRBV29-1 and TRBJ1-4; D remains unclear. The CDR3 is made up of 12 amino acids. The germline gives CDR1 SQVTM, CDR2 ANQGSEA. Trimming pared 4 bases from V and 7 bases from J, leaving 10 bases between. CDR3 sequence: CSVGAAGEKLFF. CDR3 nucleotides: TGCAGCGTTGGGGCCGCGGGTGAAAAACTGTTTTTT.

This CDR3 is CASSQGPWGNSPLHF. DNA for the CDR3: TGTGCCAGCAGCCAAGGCCCCTGGGGTAATTCACCCCTCCACTTT. This chain connects TRBV3-1 to TRBJ1-6; D unresolved. Germline V gene sequence: CDR1 LGHDT, CDR2 YNNKEL (reference sequence). The V end lost 1 base, the J end lost 6 bases, and 10 bases lay between the germline ends. The CDR3 has 15 residues.

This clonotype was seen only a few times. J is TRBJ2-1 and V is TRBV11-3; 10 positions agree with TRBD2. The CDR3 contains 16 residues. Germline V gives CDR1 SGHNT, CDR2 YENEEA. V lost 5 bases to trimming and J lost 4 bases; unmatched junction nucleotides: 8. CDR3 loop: CASSRPSGGAYNEQFF. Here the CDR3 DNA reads TGTGCCAGCAGCCGACCAAGCGGGGGGGCTTACAATGAGCAGTTCTTC.